This paragraph covers one T cell receptor beta chain sequence. Profiling relied on immunoSEQ multiplex PCR, and the TCRdb table lists in-frame clones only, not all of them. The sample carries 30,000 or so clones, 84% recorded once. The CDR3 contains 11 residues. The V gene end was trimmed by 5 bases and the J gene end by 15 bases; junction bases not matched to a gene: 7. Germline CDR1 is SEHNR and CDR2 is FQNEAQ (reference sequence). These data belong to a study of OX40 agonist ivuxolimab in advanced cancers. The V call is TRBV7-9, the J call TRBJ2-3, with 8 bases that match TRBD2. The receptor was derived from an adult with an advanced solid tumor such as melanoma, head and neck, liver or kidney cancer. The specimen was CD4+ or CD8+ T cells sorted from blood, collected in a trial of the OX40 agonist ivuxolimab. CDR3: CASSLSGAGYF. CDR3 DNA: TGTGCCAGCAGCCTTAGCGGGGCGGGTTATTTT.